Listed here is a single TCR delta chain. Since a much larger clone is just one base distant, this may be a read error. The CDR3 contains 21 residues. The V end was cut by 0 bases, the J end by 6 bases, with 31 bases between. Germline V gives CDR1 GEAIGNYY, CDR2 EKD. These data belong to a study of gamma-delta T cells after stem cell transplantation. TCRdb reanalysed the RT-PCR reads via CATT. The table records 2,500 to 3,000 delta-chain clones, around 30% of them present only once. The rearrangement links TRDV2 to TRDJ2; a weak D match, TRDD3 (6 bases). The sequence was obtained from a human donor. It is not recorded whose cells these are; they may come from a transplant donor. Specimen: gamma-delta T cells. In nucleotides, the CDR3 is TGTGCCTGTGACACCATTTTCTGGGGAACGAATACGGAGAATTGGCCAGCACAACTCTTCTTT. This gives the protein CACDTIFWGTNTENWPAQLFF.